This T cell receptor (beta chain) was sequenced during a study of T cells expressing NK-cell markers. TCRdb reanalyzed the 5' RACE reads, giving one entry per CDR3 protein sequence and no DNA. The sample includes 400,000 to 500,000 distinct CDR3 sequences. With regard to this clonotype: What it binds is unknown.

Germline values: CDR1 DFQATT, CDR2 SNEGSKA (reference sequence). This CDR3 has 17 amino acids. Study-wide points: Researchers report these clonotypes also headed the CD3+CD56-NKG2C+ fraction in several donors.

The receptor comes from a woman aged 18 to 75 in good health. The rearrangement joins TRBV20-1 to TRBJ2-1. The sequencing sample was made of blood T cells: a sorted CD56 or NKG2C T cell subset, CD4+ or CD8+ T cells, or bulk PBMC T cells (not recorded which). CDR3 sequence: CSARDQEDPAAYNEQFF.